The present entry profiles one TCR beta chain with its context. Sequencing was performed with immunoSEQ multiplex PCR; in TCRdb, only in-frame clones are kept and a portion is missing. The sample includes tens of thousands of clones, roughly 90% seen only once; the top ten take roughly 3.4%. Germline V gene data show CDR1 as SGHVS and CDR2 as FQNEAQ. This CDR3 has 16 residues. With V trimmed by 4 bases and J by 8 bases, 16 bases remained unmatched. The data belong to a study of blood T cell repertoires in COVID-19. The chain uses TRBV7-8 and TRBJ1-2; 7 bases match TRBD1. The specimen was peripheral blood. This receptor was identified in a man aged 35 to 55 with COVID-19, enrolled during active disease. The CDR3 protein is CASSSSTGASLGGYTF. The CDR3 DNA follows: TGTGCCAGCAGCTCCAGTACAGGGGCCTCTTTAGGAGGCTACACCTTC.